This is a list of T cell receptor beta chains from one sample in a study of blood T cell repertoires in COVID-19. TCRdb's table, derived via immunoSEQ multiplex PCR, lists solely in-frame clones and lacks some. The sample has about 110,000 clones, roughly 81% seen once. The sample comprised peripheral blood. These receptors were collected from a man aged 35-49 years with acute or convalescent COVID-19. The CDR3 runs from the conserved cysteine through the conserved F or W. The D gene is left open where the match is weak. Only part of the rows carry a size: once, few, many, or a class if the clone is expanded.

DNA: TGTGCCAGCAGTCAGGGTTTCCATCAGCCCCAGCATTTT
CDR3: CASSQGFHQPQHF
D: .
V: TRBV11-2
J: TRBJ1-5
size: .

DNA: TGCGCCAGCAGCTGGGGGGAACAGGGGACGATTGGCAATGAGCAGTTCTTC
CDR3: CASSWGEQGTIGNEQFF
D: .
V: TRBV4-3
J: TRBJ2-1
size: .

DNA: TGTGCCAGCTCACCCCTCCTACTACAGGGGAGAGGGGACCACGGGGAGCTGTTTTTT
CDR3: CASSPLLLQGRGDHGELFF
D: TRBD1
V: TRBV18
J: TRBJ2-2
size: .

DNA: TGTGCCTGGAGGGCTAGCGGGTTGGGGGAGACCCAGTACTTC
CDR3: CAWRASGLGETQYF
D: TRBD2
V: TRBV30
J: TRBJ2-5
size: .

DNA: TGTGCCAGCAGCCAAAAGGGGCTAGCGGGGCTAGCCAAAAACATTCAGTACTTC
CDR3: CASSQKGLAGLAKNIQYF
D: TRBD2
V: TRBV3-1/TRBV3-2
J: TRBJ2-4
size: .

DNA: TGTGCCAGCAGCGTAGAACTAGCCGCCAGCCCTGGTGAGCAGTTCTTC
CDR3: CASSVELAASPGEQFF
D: .
V: TRBV9
J: TRBJ2-1
size: .

DNA: TGTGCCAGCAGCCCGCGCCGACTAGAGAACCAAGAGACCCAGTACTTC
CDR3: CASSPRRLENQETQYF
D: .
V: TRBV7-2
J: TRBJ2-5
size: .

DNA: TGTGCCAGCAGGGACAGGGGGCGTTCATTCCACGAGCAGTACTTC
CDR3: CASRDRGRSFHEQYF
D: TRBD1
V: TRBV27
J: TRBJ2-7
size: .

DNA: TGTGCCAGCAGGCGGGGAACAAGCACAGATACGCAGTATTTT
CDR3: CASRRGTSTDTQYF
D: .
V: TRBV6-5
J: TRBJ2-3
size: .

DNA: TGTGCCAGCTCACCACCAGGCGGCCGCACAGATACGCAGTATTTT
CDR3: CASSPPGGRTDTQYF
D: .
V: TRBV18
J: TRBJ2-3
size: .

DNA: TGTGCCTGGACCGACCCCTTAGCGGGCGGCACAGATACGCAGTATTTT
CDR3: CAWTDPLAGGTDTQYF
D: TRBD2
V: TRBV30
J: TRBJ2-3
size: .

DNA: TGTGCTAGCAGCTTAGGCGAACTAGCGGGAGTTCGGGAGACCCAGTACTTC
CDR3: CASSLGELAGVRETQYF
D: TRBD2
V: TRBV7-7
J: TRBJ2-5
size: once

DNA: TGTGCCAGCAGCCAAGGGCGGGAGTGGGGCAATGAGCAGTTCTTC
CDR3: CASSQGREWGNEQFF
D: TRBD2
V: TRBV3-1/TRBV3-2
J: TRBJ2-1
size: once

DNA: TGTGCCAGCAGTTCCATCCGACACCTAAGCACAGATACGCAGTATTTT
CDR3: CASSSIRHLSTDTQYF
D: .
V: TRBV6-2/TRBV6-3
J: TRBJ2-3
size: .

DNA: TGTGCCAGCAGTTTAACGGGAGGGGGACAAGAGACCCAGTACTTC
CDR3: CASSLTGGGQETQYF
D: TRBD2
V: TRBV28
J: TRBJ2-5
size: .

DNA: TGTGCCAGCAGCTTCGTTTCGGAGCAGTACTTC
CDR3: CASSFVSEQYF
D: .
V: TRBV28
J: TRBJ2-7
size: .

DNA: TGTGCCAGCAGCCAACGGAGGGGCAAATATACGCAGTATTTT
CDR3: CASSQRRGKYTQYF
D: .
V: TRBV7-2
J: TRBJ2-3
size: .

DNA: TGTGCCAGCAGCCGGGAGGGGGCGAGCATTCAGTACTTC
CDR3: CASSREGASIQYF
D: .
V: TRBV6-5
J: TRBJ2-4
size: .

DNA: TGTGCCAGCAGCCACCTACAGGGCTACGAGCAGTACTTC
CDR3: CASSHLQGYEQYF
D: .
V: TRBV7-8
J: TRBJ2-7
size: .

DNA: TGTGCCAGCAGGACTGGGACACTCTATGGCTACACCTTC
CDR3: CASRTGTLYGYTF
D: .
V: TRBV6-6
J: TRBJ1-2
size: .

DNA: TGTGCCACCAGCAGAGATATGCAGCCCCAGCATTTT
CDR3: CATSRDMQPQHF
D: .
V: TRBV15
J: TRBJ1-5
size: .

DNA: TGTGCCAGCAGTGAACCCAGGGTCATTTCCTACGAGCAGTACTTC
CDR3: CASSEPRVISYEQYF
D: .
V: TRBV2
J: TRBJ2-7
size: .

DNA: TGTGCCAGCAGTTACTCCCTCGGGACTAGCGGGGGTCGGAATGAGCAGTTCTTC
CDR3: CASSYSLGTSGGRNEQFF
D: TRBD2
V: TRBV6-2/TRBV6-3
J: TRBJ2-1
size: .

DNA: TGTGCCAGCAGCCAAAAGTTGTTCGGCGGGCTCTCTGGAAACACCATATATTTT
CDR3: CASSQKLFGGLSGNTIYF
D: .
V: TRBV3-1/TRBV3-2
J: TRBJ1-3
size: .

DNA: TGTGCCAGCAGCTCTTTGGGGGGGGGCGCAGATACGCAGTATTTT
CDR3: CASSSLGGGADTQYF
D: .
V: TRBV7-2
J: TRBJ2-3
size: .

DNA: TGTGCCAGCAGCCTCCACAGTGCAACTAATGAAAAACTGTTTTTT
CDR3: CASSLHSATNEKLFF
D: .
V: TRBV6-1
J: TRBJ1-4
size: .

DNA: TGCGCCAGCAGTCAATCGAGGGACTCTCAAGAGACCCAGTACTTC
CDR3: CASSQSRDSQETQYF
D: .
V: TRBV23-1
J: TRBJ2-5
size: .

DNA: TGTGCCAGCAGCTTGACAGGGGGCTCCTATAATTCACCCCTCCACTTT
CDR3: CASSLTGGSYNSPLHF
D: TRBD1
V: TRBV5-5
J: TRBJ1-6
size: .